This T cell receptor (beta chain) appears in the sequencing data of a study of PD-1 blockade in classical Hodgkin lymphoma. As concerns this clone: Its antigen is still unknown.

Study results and caveats: Newly diagnosed and completely responding patients shared comparable baseline diversity.

Clones were sequenced by immunoSEQ multiplex PCR, and TCRdb holds only the in-frame ones, with some missing. The sample shows under 75,000 clones, 88% of them seen only once. Each patient relapsed following autologous stem cell transplantation, and prior brentuximab vedotin exposure differed. Classification of best responses gave complete response, partial response or progressive disease. Germline assignment: CDR1 SEHNR and CDR2 FQNEAQ (reference sequence). J was trimmed by 12 bases and V by 4 bases; bases with no gene match: 19. The CDR3 contains 17 residues. The source of this sequence is a human donor with classical Hodgkin lymphoma. Material: peripheral blood mononuclear cells (PBMCs), obtained before the second cycle of nivolumab. The chain combines TRBV7-9 with TRBJ2-1; 9 bases are shared with TRBD1. DNA of the CDR3: TGTGCCAGCAGCTCTACACAGGGGGCGGGTTGGGCGGAATCGCAGTTCTTC. Translated: CASSSTQGAGWAESQFF.